This T cell receptor (beta chain) was captured in a study of blood T cell repertoires in COVID-19. Overall study context: T cells, B-cell-depleted T cells, or PBMCs supplied cDNA or gDNA.

Repertoires were generated with immunoSEQ multiplex PCR, while TCRdb's copy carries only in-frame clones and drops some. The sample holds about 28,000 clones, about nine tenths seen once. Germline V gene sequence: CDR1 SGHRS, CDR2 YFSETQ. The CDR3 runs 14 residues. Germline trimming cut 4 bases from V and 9 bases from J; bases unmatched to any gene: 5. The V gene is TRBV5-1, the J gene TRBJ1-6; 9 nucleotides match TRBD1. The sequencing sample was made of peripheral blood. The sequence derives from a man in his 60s with active COVID-19. CDR3 nucleotides: TGCGCCAGCAGCACGGGACAGGGAGGTTCACCCCTCCACTTT. Translated: CASSTGQGGSPLHF.